This T cell receptor beta chain was captured in a study of T cell repertoires in Merkel cell carcinoma (dated by TCRdb to between 2017 and 2020). Some background on the complete study: Patients who had received intralesional immunotherapy or systemic immune checkpoint blockade prior to the biopsy were excluded. A diagnosis of MCPyV-positive Merkel cell carcinoma and successful in vitro expansion of tumor-infiltrating lymphocytes were required for inclusion. MCPyV-specific clonotypes were first defined by tetramer sorting, cloning and paired TCR sequencing of expanded tumor-infiltrating lymphocytes.

The V end gives up 4 bases and the J end 6 bases, leaving 6 bases in the junction not matched to a gene. The CDR3, cysteine through phenylalanine, is 14 amino acids long. Of the read, only the CDR3 DNA is kept; its 42 bases are in frame from base 1. CDR1 and CDR2 (SGDLS, YYNGEE) derive from the germline V gene. Overall results and qualifications from the work: No normal tissue biopsies were studied.

Turning to this clone: The antigen it binds to is not known. Per-base quality was not reported, and no clone a single base away is much larger than it.

The immunoSEQ assay was used both to sequence TRB CDR3 from tumor genomic DNA and to process the resulting data. TCRdb re-hosts the immuneACCESS table, in-frame sequences only. Its copies lack some clones; in the studies checked, an unresolved V gene accounts for under half of them, and the cause for the rest is not known. This sample has about 14,000 clones in its table, and approximately 80% of those were observed once. Jointly, the top ten make up about a sixth of the sample. Study subjects had biopsy-confirmed Merkel cell carcinoma that was MCPyV-positive, and every subject had positive serum antibodies to T-antigen. Genomic DNA was extracted from over five adjacent 10-micron frozen tumor sections without cell sorting or culture. Optimal cutting temperature compound was used to freeze tumor biopsy tissue measuring roughly 5 x 5 x 5 mm. In the frozen biopsy, scout sections stained with hematoxylin and eosin confirmed abundant Merkel cell carcinoma and infiltrating cells.

This TCR was sampled from an adult with Merkel cell carcinoma. Recombination joined TRBV9 with TRBJ1-5; TRBD1 matches 8 bases in the middle. Specimen: tumor tissue. The DNA sequence reads TGTGCCAGCAGCATGGCAGGGGGCAGTCAGCCCCAGCATTTT. This translates into CASSMAGGSQPQHF.